This is a list of T cell receptor beta chains from one sample in a study of graft-versus-host responses after intestinal transplantation. No antigen has been identified for these receptors. Method: immunoSEQ multiplex PCR; TCRdb's copy keeps in-frame clones and lacks some. The sample shows approximately 78,000 clones, 87% of them seen only once. Sequences were derived from unstimulated CD8+ T cells sorted from spleen or lymph node cells, sampled before transplant. The receptors derive from a human donor who was the organ donor for an intestinal transplant. Each CDR3 is given with its conserved first and last residue. D genes are given only for firm matches. For some rows the clone size is stated as once, few or many, or as a class when expanded; others skip it.

D gene	V gene	clone size	J gene	CDR3 DNA	CDR3 protein
TRBD1	TRBV28	.	TRBJ2-7	TGTGCCAGCAGTTTTAGCTTCACACCGGGACAGGGTCCCCTTGGGTCCTACGAGCAGTACTTC	CASSFSFTPGQGPLGSYEQYF
TRBD1	TRBV15	.	TRBJ1-3	TGTGCCACCAGCATTAACAGAGAGACAGGGCCAGGAAACACCATATATTTT	CATSINRETGPGNTIYF
TRBD1	TRBV6-1	.	TRBJ2-7	TGTGCCAGCAGTGTTCTAGGAGGGACAGGCTACGAGCAGTACTTC	CASSVLGGTGYEQYF
.	TRBV15	.	TRBJ1-1	TGTGCCACCAGCAGACGCGACAGCCAGAACACTGAAGCTTTCTTT	CATSRRDSQNTEAFF
.	TRBV4-2	.	TRBJ1-3	TGTGCCAGCAGCCCCTGGACGAGGCCTTATATTTCCTCTGGAAACACCATATATTTT	CASSPWTRPYISSGNTIYF
.	TRBV10-3	.	TRBJ2-1	TGTGCCATCAGTGACACCCTTCCTATATCACGGGGTAGCTCCTACAATGAGCAGTTCTTC	CAISDTLPISRGSSYNEQFF
.	TRBV4-1	.	TRBJ2-7	TGCGCCAGCAGCCAACCGGCTTTCTCCTACGAGCAGTACTTC	CASSQPAFSYEQYF
.	TRBV5-6	.	TRBJ1-4	TGTGCCAGCAGCGTGTGGTGGGGGCTCGATGAAAAACTGTTTTTT	CASSVWWGLDEKLFF
.	TRBV19	medium-sized	TRBJ2-2	TGTGCCAGTAGTATCGGTGTGGGGGTGGCCGGGGAGCTGTTTTTT	CASSIGVGVAGELFF
.	TRBV29-1	once	TRBJ2-6	TGCAGCGTTGAAGACTCAGAGCACTTCTCTGGGGCCAACGTCCTGACTTTC	CSVEDSEHFSGANVLTF
.	TRBV28	.	TRBJ1-1	TGTGCCAGCAGGACAACCCGAACCCTGAGGGAAGCTTTCTTT	CASRTTRTLREAFF
.	TRBV4-1	.	TRBJ2-1	TGCGCCAGCAGCCCTGTAGCTTCGTCCCTCTCAGTATACAATGAGCAGTTCTTC	CASSPVASSLSVYNEQFF
TRBD1	TRBV28	.	TRBJ2-6	TGTGCCAGCAGTTGGGACAGCTACCCTGGGGCCAACGTCCTGACTTTC	CASSWDSYPGANVLTF
TRBD2	TRBV4-1	.	TRBJ2-3	TGCGCCAGCAGCCGATATAGCGGGGGGGACACAGATACGCAGTATTTT	CASSRYSGGDTDTQYF
.	TRBV5-4	.	TRBJ2-4	TGTGCCAGCAGTCACTATTACGAGCTTCGGGGCAAAAACATTCAGTACTTC	CASSHYYELRGKNIQYF
TRBD1	TRBV30	.	TRBJ1-1	TGTGCCTGGGGACAGGGGTTGGTGACTGAAGCTTTCTTT	CAWGQGLVTEAFF
TRBD1	TRBV28	.	TRBJ2-7	TGTGCCAGCAGGCTTCGGACAGGGCACTACGAGCAGTACTTC	CASRLRTGHYEQYF
.	TRBV7-6	.	TRBJ2-3	TGTGCCAGCAGCTTAGCGATCACAGATACGCAGTATTTT	CASSLAITDTQYF
TRBD2	TRBV27	.	TRBJ2-2	TGTGCCAGCAGTTTAGGTGGGACTAGCGGCGGGGAGCTGTTTTTT	CASSLGGTSGGELFF
.	TRBV6-5	.	TRBJ2-4	TGTGCCAGCAGTTACTCGGCGGGTGCGGGCATTCAGTACTTC	CASSYSAGAGIQYF
.	TRBV27	.	TRBJ2-7	TGTGCCAGCAGTCCAGGAGGGCACGAGCAGTACTTC	CASSPGGHEQYF
.	TRBV28	few	TRBJ2-7	TGTGCCAGCAGTTTATCGCGGTACGAGCAGTACTTC	CASSLSRYEQYF